This entry features one T cell receptor beta chain sequence. The antigen is undetermined. TCRdb keeps only in-frame clones here, not all; method: immunoSEQ multiplex PCR. Of about 100,000 clones in the sample, 91% were seen once. V gave up 8 bases and J gave up 0 bases; unmatched junction bases: 8. Germline V gives CDR1 LNHDA, CDR2 SQIVND (reference sequence). This CDR3 region has 16 residues. This sample was taken from a study of siplizumab effects on memory and regulatory T cells. General study results and limits: Naive T cells looked more diverse than memory cells, and they looked like major contributors to the alloresponse. A naive or memory phenotype could not be assigned to roughly 80-96% of the proliferating CD4+ or CD8+ clones. No functional test confirmed suppression by proliferating siplizumab-culture Tregs.

This receptor was taken from a human donor in good health. The sample comprised CD4+ T cells sorted from blood. The chain is built from TRBV19 and TRBJ2-3, with TRBD2 matching over 10 bases. The CDR3 sequence is CASSASGGISTDTQYF. The CDR3, as DNA: TGTGCCAGTTCGGCTAGCGGGGGAATTAGCACAGATACGCAGTATTTT. Full variable domain (outside the CDR3, taken from reference TRBV19 and TRBJ2-3): DGGITQSPKYLFRKEGQNVTLSCEQNLNHDAMYWYRQDPGQGLRLIYYSQIVNDFQKGDIAEGYSVSREKKESFPLTVTSAQKNPTAFYLCASSASGGISTDTQYFGPGTRLTVL.